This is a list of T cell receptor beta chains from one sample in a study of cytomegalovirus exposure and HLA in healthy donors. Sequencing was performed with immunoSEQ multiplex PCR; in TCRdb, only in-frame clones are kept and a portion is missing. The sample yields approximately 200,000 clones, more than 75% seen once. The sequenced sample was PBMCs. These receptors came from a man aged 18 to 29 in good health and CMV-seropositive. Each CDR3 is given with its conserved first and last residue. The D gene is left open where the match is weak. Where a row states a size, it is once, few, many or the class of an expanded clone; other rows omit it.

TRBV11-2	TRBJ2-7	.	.	CASSSTRNRVLF	TGTGCCAGCAGCTCGACCCGAAACCGGGTCCTCTTC
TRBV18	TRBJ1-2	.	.	CASSYTGLGNYGYTF	TGTGCCAGCTCTTACACAGGTCTCGGGAACTATGGCTACACCTTC
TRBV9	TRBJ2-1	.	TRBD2	CASSAREKTYNEQFF	TGTGCCAGCAGCGCGCGGGAGAAAACCTACAATGAGCAGTTCTTC
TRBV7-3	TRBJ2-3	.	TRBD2	CASSLLAGDWSDTQYF	TGTGCCAGCAGCCTCCTAGCGGGAGATTGGTCAGATACGCAGTATTTT
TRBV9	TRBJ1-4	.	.	CASSGPQTGRYEKLFF	TGTGCCAGCAGCGGCCCCCAAACAGGCCGCTACGAAAAACTGTTTTTT
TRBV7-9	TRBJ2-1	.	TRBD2	CASSPGLGSYNEQFF	TGTGCCAGCAGCCCGGGACTAGGCTCCTACAATGAGCAGTTCTTC
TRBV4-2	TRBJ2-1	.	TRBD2	CASSQQLAGQDEQFF	TGTGCCAGCAGCCAACAACTAGCGGGACAGGATGAGCAGTTCTTC
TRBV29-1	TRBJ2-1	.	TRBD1	CSVSQGALEQFF	TGCAGCGTGTCACAGGGGGCCTTGGAGCAGTTCTTC
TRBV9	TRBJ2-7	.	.	CASSVRIDGAYEQYF	TGTGCCAGCAGCGTAAGAATAGACGGGGCCTACGAGCAGTACTTC
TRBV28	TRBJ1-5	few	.	CASSLTFAQPQHF	TGTGCCAGCAGTTTGACATTCGCTCAGCCCCAGCATTTT
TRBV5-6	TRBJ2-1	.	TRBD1	CASSLGQDRYNEQFF	TGTGCCAGCAGCCTGGGACAGGATCGATACAATGAGCAGTTCTTC
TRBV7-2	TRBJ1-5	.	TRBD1	CASSRGQRDSNQPQHF	TGTGCCAGCAGCCGGGGACAGAGAGATAGCAATCAGCCCCAGCATTTT
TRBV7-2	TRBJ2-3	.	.	CASSLSGFTDTQYF	TGTGCCAGCAGCTTAAGCGGATTCACAGATACGCAGTATTTT